The entry below gives a single T cell receptor (beta chain) sequence along with its context. Its specificity is unknown. Molecules of cDNA were individually given unique molecular identifiers that were attached to them. Each CDR3 protein gets one entry after TCRdb re-called the 5' RACE reads with MiXCR. The sample has fewer than 90,000 distinct CDR3 sequences; 11% to 15% are singletons. This entry comes from a study of early T cells in non-severe SARS-CoV-2 infection. At the level of the study: The sequenced material was bulk RNA from unsorted whole blood, and its chains were unpaired. Study results and limitations: VDJdb-based annotation leaned toward anti-spike CD8 responses and missed private and CD4 specificities.

CDR1 SQVTM and CDR2 ANQGSEA come from the germline V gene. Trimming took off 3 bases at V and 6 bases at J, with 14 bases between the two ends. The CDR3 is 13 amino acids. The V call is TRBV29-1, the J call TRBJ1-1; no clear D gene. The origin of this receptor is an adult who was a healthcare worker with PCR-confirmed SARS-CoV-2 infection or an uninfected control (not recorded which). The sample taken for sequencing was whole blood. CDR3 bases: TGCAGCGTTGACGGTCCTTCTGTGGCTGAAGCTTTCTTT. Translating it yields CSVDGPSVAEAFF. The whole variable domain, filled in from reference TRBV29-1 and TRBJ1-1, reads SAVISQKPSRDICQRGTSLTIQCQVDSQVTMMFWYRQQPGQSLTLIATANQGSEATYESGFVIDKFPISRPNLTFSTLTVSNMSPEDSSIYLCSVDGPSVAEAFFGQGTRLTVV.